These 18 T cell receptor beta chains were sequenced from one sample in a study of T cell responses to AZD1222 COVID-19 vaccine. Assay: immunoSEQ multiplex PCR; the TCRdb copy retains only in-frame clones and omits some. The sample includes roughly 130,000 clones, approximately 90% seen only once; the top ten take 2.5% to 3%. Specimen: peripheral blood, collected on day 0 of AZD1222 vaccination. The receptors here all came from an adult in good health.

The chain recombines TRBV6-2 or TRBV6-3 with TRBJ1-5; D is ambiguous. With 5 bases removed from V and 7 bases from J, the gap between germline ends came to 12 bases. The CDR3 runs 13 residues. Germline V lookup: CDR1 MNHEY, CDR2 SVGEGT. Here the CDR3 reads CASSRPTRQPQHF. Here the CDR3 DNA reads TGTGCCAGCAGTAGACCGACAAGACAGCCCCAGCATTTT.

DNA of the CDR3: TGTGCCTGGAGTTCCTACTTCAGGGGGAACACTGAAGCTTTCTTT. Translating gives CAWSSYFRGNTEAFF. V usage is TRBV30 and J usage is TRBJ1-1, with TRBD1 as a possible D gene (6 bases). The V gene's germline CDR1 is GTSNPN and CDR2 SVGIG (reference sequence). The CDR3 has 15 residues. V lost 2 bases, J lost 1 base, and 14 bases lay in between.

This clone was observed once. The genes are TRBV2 and TRBJ2-1; 8 bases are shared with TRBD1. Germline-derived CDR1 and CDR2 are SNHLY and FYNNEI. Trimming at V came to 7 bases and at J to 4 bases, leaving 6 bases not matched to a gene. This CDR3 comprises 14 residues. The CDR3 DNA sequence: TGTGCCAGCATGATGGGGACAGGTTACAATGAGCAGTTCTTC. This sequence encodes CASMMGTGYNEQFF.

The chain links TRBV7-8 to TRBJ1-5; 9 positions agree with TRBD1. The length of the CDR3 is 21 residues. Trimming took 0 bases from V and 0 from J; bases not matched to a gene: 15. Germline V CDR1 and CDR2: SGHVS, FQNEAQ. Here the CDR3 DNA reads TGTGCCAGCAGCTTAGCCCGGAGGACAGGGGCCATTTTCTATAGCAATCAGCCCCAGCATTTT. Residues: CASSLARRTGAIFYSNQPQHF. Full variable domain (outside the CDR3, taken from reference TRBV7-8 and TRBJ1-5): GAGVSQSPRYKVAKRGQDVALRCDPISGHVSLFWYQQALGQGPEFLTYFQNEAQLDKSGLPSDRFFAERPEGSVSTLKIQRTQQEDSAVYLCASSLARRTGAIFYSNQPQHFGDGTRLSIL.

V and J are TRBV11-3 and TRBJ2-1; D is unclear. The CDR3 runs 14 residues. The V gene lost 5 bases and the J gene lost 12 bases, with 20 bases spanning the gap. The germline V gene encodes CDR1 SGHNT and CDR2 YENEEA. CDR3 loop: CASSRGNMGQRQFF. CDR3 sequence (DNA): TGTGCCAGCAGCCGCGGAAATATGGGCCAAAGGCAGTTCTTC.

The chain has TRBV7-2 and TRBJ2-5; 7 bases line up with TRBD2. The CDR3 sequence is 16 residues long. J lost 2 bases, V lost 5 bases, and 11 bases had no gene match. Germline lookup yields CDR1 SGHTA and CDR2 FQGNSA. The CDR3 reads CASSPSGSGGQETQYF. The CDR3 DNA reads as TGTGCCAGCAGCCCCTCCGGGTCGGGGGGACAAGAGACCCAGTACTTC.

This chain connects TRBV7-6 to TRBJ1-5, with D possibly matching TRBD1 (6 bases). Looked up from germline, CDR1 is SGHVS and CDR2 is FNYEAQ. With 1 base removed from V and 7 bases from J, the gap between germline ends came to 20 bases. The CDR3 consists of 17 residues. The CDR3 nucleotides read TGTGCCAGCAGCTTAGAGCAGGGGCCACGGGATTTGCAGCCCCAGCATTTT. It translates to CASSLEQGPRDLQPQHF.

The chain couples TRBV7-6 to TRBJ2-1; 8 nucleotides line up with TRBD2. V shed 0 bases and J 7 bases; nucleotides not matched to a gene: 11. The germline V gene has CDR1 SGHVS and CDR2 FNYEAQ. The CDR3 runs to 17 residues. CDR3 DNA: TGTGCCAGCAGCTTAGCGGCGATGGCGGTAGCGGGAAATGAGCAGTTCTTC. Translated, it gives CASSLAAMAVAGNEQFF.

The chain has TRBV5-1 and TRBJ1-6, with D uncertain. The CDR3 extends over 16 amino acids. Trimming removed 2 bases from V and 8 bases from J, with 17 bases in between. Germline values: CDR1 SGHRS, CDR2 YFSETQ. The chain's CDR3 is CASSFVPGGLDSPLHF. DNA for the CDR3: TGCGCCAGCAGCTTCGTCCCGGGCGGGTTGGATTCACCCCTCCACTTT.

In this sample, this clone turned up many times. The chain has TRBV2 and TRBJ1-6, with D uncertain. With 5 bases removed from V and 2 bases from J, the gap between germline ends came to 1 base. The CDR3 is 12 residues long. Germline lookup yields CDR1 SNHLY and CDR2 FYNNEI. The chain's CDR3 is CASSPYNSPLHF. The CDR3, as DNA: TGTGCCAGCAGTCCCTATAATTCACCCCTCCACTTT.

This chain links TRBV11-2 with TRBJ2-7; no clear D. The CDR3 totals 13 residues. Germline V gene lookup returns CDR1 SGHAT and CDR2 FQNNGV. V shed 4 bases and J shed 3 bases, with 10 bases lying between them. The CDR3 is CASSWERSYEQYF. DNA for the CDR3: TGTGCCAGCAGCTGGGAAAGAAGCTACGAGCAGTACTTC.

The chain couples TRBV28 to TRBJ2-1; 9 bases agree with TRBD2. CDR3 length: 16 residues. Germline V gives CDR1 MDHEN, CDR2 SYDVKM. J gave up 2 bases and V 8 bases, and 10 bases lay outside the gene matches. The CDR3 sequence is CASAIAGVPAYNEQFF. CDR3 nucleotides: TGTGCCAGCGCGATAGCGGGGGTCCCTGCCTACAATGAGCAGTTCTTC.

The CDR3 region is CASNRGSGTPLHF. The CDR3 DNA reads TGTGCCAGCAACAGGGGCTCAGGGACACCCCTCCACTTT. The chain is built from TRBV28 and TRBJ1-6, with TRBD1 identical over 7 bases. Germline assignment: CDR1 MDHEN and CDR2 SYDVKM. This CDR3 contains 13 residues. With V trimmed by 7 bases and J by 11 bases, 8 bases remained unmatched.

This chain uses TRBV6-5 with TRBJ2-7, with 10 bases fitting TRBD1. The V gene's germline CDR1 is MNHEY and CDR2 SVGAGI. J gave up 5 bases and V 6 bases, and 10 bases lay outside the gene matches. This CDR3 is 15 amino acids long. CDR3 DNA: TGTGCCAGCAGGGGACCGGGACAGGGGAACGACGAGCAGTACTTC. Translating gives CASRGPGQGNDEQYF.

The chain has TRBV27 and TRBJ1-2; no definite D call. The CDR3 contains 15 residues. V shed 6 bases and J shed 5 bases, with 19 bases lying between them. CDR1 and CDR2 from the germline V gene are MNHEY and SMNVEV (reference sequence). CDR3 protein: CASRPIGSGRYGYTF. DNA of the CDR3: TGTGCCAGCAGGCCAATAGGCTCCGGGAGATATGGCTACACCTTC.

The chain couples TRBV7-3 to TRBJ1-1; the match to TRBD1 covers 9 bases. Germline values: CDR1 SGHTA, CDR2 FQGTGA. The J segment lost 4 bases and the V segment lost 3 bases, leaving 3 bases of the junction unmatched. The CDR3 totals 14 residues. CDR3 residues: CASSLGTGTTEAFF. The DNA for the CDR3 is TGTGCCAGCAGCTTGGGGACAGGGACCACTGAAGCTTTCTTT. The full variable domain, completed using reference TRBV7-3 and TRBJ1-1, is GAGVSQTPSNKVTEKGKYVELRCDPISGHTALYWYRQSLGQGPEFLIYFQGTGAADDSGLPNDRFFAVRPEGSVSTLKIQRTERGDSAVYLCASSLGTGTTEAFFGQGTRLTVV.

This chain connects TRBV13 to TRBJ2-6, with D unclear. In germline, CDR1 is PRHDT, CDR2 FYEKMQ (reference sequence). Trimming left V 5 bases short and J 0 bases short, with 5 bases between. This CDR3 region has 14 residues. The CDR3 nucleotides read TGTGCCAGCAGCCTAAACTCTGGGGCCAACGTCCTGACTTTC. Protein: CASSLNSGANVLTF.

This clone was detected once. CDR3 in amino acids: CASSVAGGRGLDTQYF. CDR3 coding DNA: TGTGCCAGCAGCGTTGCCGGCGGGAGGGGTCTAGATACGCAGTATTTT. The genes are TRBV9 and TRBJ2-3; 9 nucleotides agree with TRBD2. After removal of 2 bases from V and 5 bases from J, the junction contained 9 bases not matched to a gene. Germline lookup yields CDR1 SGDLS and CDR2 YYNGEE. CDR3 length equals 16 residues.